The subject of this entry is one TCR beta chain. This clone's antigen is unknown. Base qualities are not recorded, but no much larger clone differs from it by a single base. The record originates from a study of T cells in Graves' hyperthyroidism and ophthalmopathy (dated by TCRdb to between 2018 and 2021). In the study overall: Peripheral blood samples were taken at the time of initial diagnosis, prior to any treatment. To identify distinguishing TCR V-J signatures, a discovery cohort of about a hundred patients was used, comprising 43 with Graves' ophthalmopathy and around 57 with stable Graves' hyperthyroidism. Whether ophthalmopathy could be predicted prospectively was tested in an independent validation cohort made up of roughly 20 hyperthyroidism patients plus 17 patients who later progressed to ophthalmopathy. The approximately 98 discovery patients were randomly divided into training and test sets at a 7:3 ratio. In addition, the study compared T-cell repertoires in thyroid tissue and in blood from roughly six Graves' hyperthyroidism patients. Once sampling was done, hyperthyroidism patients were given methimazole at a starting dose of 30 mg daily, whereas ophthalmopathy patients were given high-dose intravenous methylprednisolone. The paper reports TCR Vbeta CDR3 sequencing of more than 120 peripheral blood samples: around 41 ophthalmopathy, 70 to 85 hyperthyroidism and around 17 progressor patients. Findings and caveats that apply to the study as a whole: Most expanded thyroid clonotypes (frequency above 0.001) were also detected in blood, a finding suggesting that blood repertoires may reflect thyroid immune responses. A 13 V-J signature model separated ophthalmopathy from stable hyperthyroidism, with nearly 90% sensitivity and 81% to 82% specificity in cross-validation and 80%/75% in testing. In validation, progression to ophthalmopathy was predicted by the model with more than 65% sensitivity and 72% to 85% specificity, a median of about 6.4 months before onset. No statistical method was used to set the sample size in advance, and investigators knew the group allocation.

Amplification of TCR beta CDR3 regions was carried out from RNA transcripts. For the first round of RT-PCR on the TCR CDR3, the HTBI primer set was used together with the Qiagen OneStep RT-PCR kit. A second multiplex PCR round built the libraries, followed by size selection and purification. The libraries were sequenced on an Illumina HiSeq2000 using paired-end 100 bp reads. Processing in the source paper ran as follows. Raw data were processed with SOAPnuke, discarding reads with adapters, uncalled bases, mean Phred below 15, or no exact constant-primer or identifier match. High-quality paired reads were merged using COPE v1.2.5, and each unique nucleotide sequence was defined as a clonotype. MiTCR v1.1 was used to align clonotypes to the IMGT TRBV, TRBD and TRBJ reference segments. Only V-J combinations with frequency above 0.0001, covering 98% to 99.2% of repertoires, were analysed. A TCS score was defined as the ratio between F50 (clonal expansion) and ExV (chaos), using BLOSUM62-based TCRdist between CDR3 peptides within each V-J. Welch's t-statistics and random forest reduced around 520 V-J features to 13, which were used in a naive Bayes classifier (R e1071). The public reads were quality trimmed at Q25 with fastp and then assembled into clones with MiXCR by TCRdb, keeping productive beta chains. Every CDR3 protein is listed once, alongside the most common genes and DNA of its rows. None of the V and J calls come from the authors' own analysis; TCRdb made them. The sample table lists hundreds of thousands of distinct CDR3 sequences, 16% of them with a count of one. The top ten constitute about 3.8% of the sample.

A patient counted as having stable Graves' hyperthyroidism if no progression to ophthalmopathy occurred over 18 months of follow-up. Hyperthyroidism patients were newly diagnosed, with disease duration under 2 months, and aged 18 to 65 years. The study excluded patients with uncontrolled infections, other autoimmune diseases, pregnancy or lactation. Diagnoses relied on clinical symptoms, serum thyroxine and TRAb, thyroid ultrasound and orbital computed tomography. Ficoll-Paque density gradient centrifugation was used to isolate PBMCs from 9.5 to 10 ml of fresh peripheral blood. Total RNA was extracted using Trizol reagent, and RNA quality was assessed on an Agilent 2100 Bioanalyzer. Measured from the cysteine to the phenylalanine, the CDR3 is 15 residues long. Solely the CDR3 DNA is kept, with 45 bases framed from the first base. V was cut back by 2 bases and J by 3 bases, leaving a gap of 17 bases between them. Per the germline V gene (reference sequence), DFQATT is the CDR1 and SNEGSKA is the CDR2.

Sequenced input: blood. Recombination joined TRBV20-1 with TRBJ2-7; the D element could tentatively be TRBD1 or TRBD2, as 5 bases agree for each. The receptor's source is a woman in her thirties with Graves' hyperthyroidism. The CDR3 sequence is CSARRQGVRYYEQYF. The sequenced DNA is TGCAGTGCTAGAAGGCAGGGAGTTCGCTACTACGAGCAGTACTTC.